A selection of T cell receptor beta chains follows, all from one sample in a study of cytomegalovirus exposure and HLA in healthy donors. Only in-frame clones appear in the TCRdb table, and some are missing; sequencing was by immunoSEQ multiplex PCR. The sample holds 100,000 to 120,000 clones, 13% to 15% seen once. Sample: PBMCs. The receptors derive from a female donor in good health and CMV-seronegative. CDR3s include the opening cysteine and the closing phenylalanine or tryptophan. Fields, in order: clone size, J gene, D gene, V gene, CDR3 DNA, CDR3 protein. A D gene is named only where the DNA matches it firmly. Clone size is not always given. Where it is, it says once, few, many or a class for expanded clones.

few TRBJ2-1 TRBD2 TRBV6-6 TGTGCCAGCAGCCTTACCTTAGCGGGGGAATACAATGAGCAGTTCTTC CASSLTLAGEYNEQFF
NA TRBJ2-5 NA TRBV2 TGTGCCAGCCGAGGAAGTGTGGTTCGTCAAGAGACCCAGTACTTC CASRGSVVRQETQYF
few TRBJ1-1 NA TRBV9 TGTGCCAGCAGCGTAGTGTTAGAGAACACTGAAGCTTTCTTT CASSVVLENTEAFF
NA TRBJ2-5 TRBD1 TRBV5-1 TGCGCCAGCAGCTTGGGGGACAGGCAAGAGACCCAGTACTTC CASSLGDRQETQYF
NA TRBJ1-2 TRBD1 TRBV29-1 TGCAGCGTTGAGGGGACAGATGGCTACACCTTC CSVEGTDGYTF
few TRBJ2-3 TRBD2 TRBV9 TGTGCCAGCAGCGCCAGACTAGCGTCTACTAGCACAGATACGCAGTATTTT CASSARLASTSTDTQYF
NA TRBJ2-1 NA TRBV6-6 TGTGCCAGCGCTCAACTAGTCTCCGGCAATGAGCAGTTCTTC CASAQLVSGNEQFF
few TRBJ1-1 TRBD1 TRBV11-2 TGTGCCAGCAGCCGACGGGCCCTACAGGGGACTGAAGCTTTCTTT CASSRRALQGTEAFF
NA TRBJ2-3 TRBD2 TRBV6-4 TGTGCCAGCAGTCCTGCGGGGGGGCAAGGGGATACGCAGTATTTT CASSPAGGQGDTQYF
few TRBJ2-7 TRBD1 TRBV6-5 TGTGCCAGCAGTTACTCACAGGGGCCATCCTACGAGCAGTACTTC CASSYSQGPSYEQYF
few TRBJ1-2 NA TRBV6-5 TGTGCCAGCAGTTACTCGATAGATGACTATGGCTACACCTTC CASSYSIDDYGYTF